Listed below are T cell receptor beta chains from one sample, sequenced in a study of T cell changes during pregnancy in multiple sclerosis. TCRdb's copy holds only in-frame clones and misses some; the assay was immunoSEQ multiplex PCR. The sample records about 47,000 clones, 70% to 90% being singletons. The sequencing here drew on peripheral blood, taken in the first trimester of pregnancy. Every receptor here comes from a female donor with multiple sclerosis, enrolled in a pregnancy study. Each CDR3 is given with its conserved first and last residue. The D gene is left open where the match is weak. Clone size is not always given. Where it is, it says once, few, many or a class for expanded clones.

J | D | V | size | DNA | CDR3
TRBJ2-1 | NA | TRBV30 | NA | TGTGCCTGGGAAACGAGGGACTCCTACTCCTACAATGAGCAGTTCTTC | CAWETRDSYSYNEQFF
TRBJ2-3 | NA | TRBV7-3 | NA | TGTGCCAGCAGCTCGCCCCATACTAGCAGCACCCCAGATACGCAGTATTTT | CASSSPHTSSTPDTQYF
TRBJ2-1 | TRBD1 | TRBV28 | NA | TGTGCCAGCAGTTGGCCGGGACAGTCGTACAATGAGCAGTTCTTC | CASSWPGQSYNEQFF
TRBJ2-7 | NA | TRBV5-6 | once | TGTGCCAGCAGCTTGGGGGGGCAATTGTCCCCTAGAGAGCAGTACTTC | CASSLGGQLSPREQYF
TRBJ2-5 | TRBD1 | TRBV2 | NA | TGTGCCAGCGCACAGGGGCGAGAGACCCAGTACTTC | CASAQGRETQYF
TRBJ2-5 | TRBD2 | TRBV2 | NA | TGTGCCAGCAGTGAAGCGCCGGGCGGGGGGAGTCAAGAGACCCAGTACTTC | CASSEAPGGGSQETQYF
TRBJ2-7 | TRBD2 | TRBV7-9 | NA | TGTGCCAGCAGCTTAGGACTAGCGGGCGCCCCCTACGAGCAGTACTTC | CASSLGLAGAPYEQYF
TRBJ2-2 | NA | TRBV9 | NA | TGTGCCAGCAGCGCCTCCTTCACCGGGGAGCTGTTTTTT | CASSASFTGELFF
TRBJ2-3 | TRBD1 | TRBV14 | NA | TGTGCCAGCAGCCGAGTTGGGCAGGGGGTGCAGTATTTT | CASSRVGQGVQYF
TRBJ2-7 | TRBD1 | TRBV5-1 | NA | TGCGCCAGCAGACAGCCGGGACAGGGCTCCGACGAGCAGTACTTC | CASRQPGQGSDEQYF
TRBJ2-7 | NA | TRBV15 | once | TGTGCCACCAGCCGTGGGGGCAGTTCCACCTACGAGCAGTACTTC | CATSRGGSSTYEQYF
TRBJ2-3 | NA | TRBV6-1 | NA | TGTGCCAGCAGTGATGGGGGCGGGTGGAGTCCGCAGTATTTT | CASSDGGGWSPQYF
TRBJ2-5 | NA | TRBV20-1 | NA | TGCAGTGTCAGGCAGGGTGAGACCCAGTACTTC | CSVRQGETQYF
TRBJ1-1 | NA | TRBV5-5 | NA | TGTGCCAGCAGCTTGGCTTGGGACACTCCCGGGGACACTGAAGCTTTCTTT | CASSLAWDTPGDTEAFF
TRBJ1-6 | NA | TRBV4-1 | NA | TGCGCCAGCAGCCAAGATCCAGGTTGGTCACCCCTCCACTTT | CASSQDPGWSPLHF
TRBJ2-7 | NA | TRBV16 | NA | TGTGCCAGCAGCCAATCTTTAGGATTGGAACAGGGAACCTACGAGCAGTACTTC | CASSQSLGLEQGTYEQYF
TRBJ2-7 | NA | TRBV7-2 | NA | TGTGCCAGCAGCGCTAGCGCAGGGTCGAGAGGCGAGCAGTACTTC | CASSASAGSRGEQYF
TRBJ1-2 | TRBD1 | TRBV29-1 | NA | TGCAGCGTCGGTCCCGGACAGGGCATCTATGGCTACACCTTC | CSVGPGQGIYGYTF
TRBJ1-1 | NA | TRBV14 | NA | TGTGCCAGCAGCCCCTGGTCCGGGACACACAACACTGAAGCTTTCTTT | CASSPWSGTHNTEAFF
TRBJ1-6 | TRBD1 | TRBV6-5 | NA | TGTGCCAGCAGTCGAACAGGGGGCGGGGATTCACCCCTCCACTTT | CASSRTGGGDSPLHF
TRBJ2-3 | TRBD1 | TRBV5-1 | NA | TGCGCCAGCAGCTTGGTTGGGACAGGGGCCGATACGCAGTATTTT | CASSLVGTGADTQYF
TRBJ2-2 | NA | TRBV11-3 | NA | TGTGCCAGCAGCCCACCTAGTAACACCGGGGAGCTGTTTTTT | CASSPPSNTGELFF
TRBJ1-1 | TRBD1 | TRBV2 | NA | TGTGCCAGCCTACAGGGGGCGCTAGGGGATGCTTTCTTT | CASLQGALGDAFF
TRBJ2-7 | TRBD1 | TRBV7-9 | NA | TGTGCCAGCAGCTTGTTGGACAGGGTTCCCGAGCAGTACTTC | CASSLLDRVPEQYF
TRBJ1-2 | TRBD1 | TRBV7-8 | NA | TGTGCCAGCGGGTGGGACAGGTCTAACTATGGCTACACCTTC | CASGWDRSNYGYTF
TRBJ2-3 | NA | TRBV7-2 | NA | TGTGCCAGCAGCTTAAGCGCAGATACGCAGTATTTT | CASSLSADTQYF
TRBJ1-3 | NA | TRBV7-9 | NA | TGTGCCAGCAGCCCCGGACAGTTTGGAAACACCATATATTTT | CASSPGQFGNTIYF
TRBJ1-3 | TRBD1 | TRBV30 | once | TGTGCCTGGTCCCCCTTAGGGGGCGGAGGAAACACCATATATTTT | CAWSPLGGGGNTIYF
TRBJ1-5 | TRBD1 | TRBV27 | NA | TGTGCCAGCGGGTACTCAGGGACAGCCCGCAATCAGCCCCAGCATTTT | CASGYSGTARNQPQHF
TRBJ1-6 | NA | TRBV18 | NA | TGTGCCAGCTCACCAGCGGGCACCTATAATTCACCCCTCCACTTT | CASSPAGTYNSPLHF
TRBJ2-6 | NA | TRBV5-1 | NA | TGCGCCAGCAGCTTGGACCAGGGGTGGAGCGGGGCCAACGTCCTGACTTTC | CASSLDQGWSGANVLTF
TRBJ2-5 | NA | TRBV5-1 | NA | TGCGCCAGCAGCTTTGACAGAGAAGAGACCCAGTACTTC | CASSFDREETQYF